Listed below are T cell receptor beta chains from one sample, sequenced in a study of blood T cell repertoires in COVID-19. Only in-frame clones appear in the TCRdb table, and some are missing; sequencing was by immunoSEQ multiplex PCR. The sample has 60,000 to 90,000 clones, approximately 90% seen once. The sequenced material came from peripheral blood. These receptors were obtained from a woman older than 75 with active or convalescent COVID-19. CDR3s include the opening cysteine and the closing phenylalanine or tryptophan. The order of the fields is J gene, D gene, V gene, CDR3 protein. A D gene is named only where the DNA matches it firmly.

>TRBJ1-2|.|TRBV5-6
CASSPPGGTGYGYTF
>TRBJ2-5|.|TRBV14
CASSQAPSGTQYF
>TRBJ2-7|.|TRBV5-5
CASSLVSRWEQYF
>TRBJ2-7|.|TRBV6-6
CASSLSGLLGDEQYF
>TRBJ1-1|.|TRBV5-1
CASSLGQTLNTEAFF
>TRBJ2-2|.|TRBV7-2
CASSLGPGAGELFF
>TRBJ2-1|TRBD2|TRBV4-2
CASSHGTTYNEQFF
>TRBJ1-2|.|TRBV29-1
CTSSGNYGYTF
>TRBJ1-5|.|TRBV19
CASALQGGSNQPQHF
>TRBJ2-1|.|TRBV19
CASSLPPYNEQFF
>TRBJ2-1|.|TRBV25-1
CASTDSGGERNQQFF
>TRBJ2-5|TRBD2|TRBV3-1/TRBV3-2
CASSLLTSGGKETQYF
>TRBJ2-7|.|TRBV18
CASSQQGLYEQYF
>TRBJ1-6|.|TRBV30
CAWSVRLGDNSPLHF
>TRBJ1-1|TRBD1|TRBV24-1
CATRTGGAGGTEAFF
>TRBJ2-1|TRBD1|TRBV24-1
CATSPPGTGGGEQFF
>TRBJ1-2|.|TRBV6-1
CASRAGEGYTF
>TRBJ2-7|.|TRBV23-1
CASPAPGLHYEQYF
>TRBJ2-4|.|TRBV7-2
CASSLLTSRQNIQYF
>TRBJ2-5|.|TRBV6-5
CASGGTVQETQYF
>TRBJ1-6|TRBD1|TRBV3-1/TRBV3-2
CASSAPGQYNSPLHF
>TRBJ1-1|TRBD1|TRBV5-1
CASSLDTGGGTEAFF
>TRBJ1-5|TRBD1|TRBV19
CASSIGGGGAGQPQHF
>TRBJ2-1|.|TRBV6-1
CASREAARSYNEQFF
>TRBJ2-7|TRBD1|TRBV5-1
CASSLMGQGSSYEQYF
>TRBJ2-3|TRBD2|TRBV7-9
CASSLGLAGGRDTQYF
>TRBJ2-1|TRBD2|TRBV15
CATSRSGTSTHEQFF